This T cell receptor (beta chain) was recorded in a study of blood T cell repertoires in COVID-19. Whole-study context: The origin of the acute and convalescent COVID-19 samples was the United States, Italy and Spain.

The CDR3 has 16 residues. Per germline, CDR1 MNHNS and CDR2 SASEGT. V gave up 1 base and J gave up 7 bases, with 16 bases separating them. Profiled with immunoSEQ multiplex PCR; TCRdb holds only in-frame clones, not every one. This sample has some 83,000 clones, with around 84% found just once. The chain recombines TRBV6-1 with TRBJ1-4; D gene unclear. The receptor was derived from an elderly man with active or convalescent COVID-19. The specimen was peripheral blood. CDR3 amino acids: CASSEVTDVVGEKLFF. The CDR3 DNA sequence: TGTGCCAGCAGTGAAGTTACAGACGTCGTGGGTGAAAAACTGTTTTTT.